This T cell receptor (beta chain) appears in the sequencing data of a study of blood T cell repertoires in COVID-19. Across the whole study: T cells, B-cell-depleted T cells, or PBMCs supplied cDNA or gDNA.

The table came from immunoSEQ multiplex PCR; TCRdb's copy has only in-frame clones and leaves some out. The repertoire holds about 280,000 clones, with 88% as singletons. The trim removed 4 bases at V and 6 bases at J, leaving 3 bases unmatched. Germline V CDR1 and CDR2: LGHDT, YNNKEL (reference sequence). This CDR3 is built from 12 residues. Sequencing was carried out using PBMCs or T cells enriched from blood (not recorded which). The receptor was isolated from a woman aged 55-69 years in a cohort exposed to, infected with or recovered from COVID-19 (not recorded which). The gene calls are TRBV3-1 (or the pseudogene TRBV3-2) and TRBJ2-7; 7 bases fit TRBD2. Written as DNA, the CDR3 is TGTGCCAGCAGCCGATCTAGCGGCGAGCAGTACTTC. This gives the protein CASSRSSGEQYF.